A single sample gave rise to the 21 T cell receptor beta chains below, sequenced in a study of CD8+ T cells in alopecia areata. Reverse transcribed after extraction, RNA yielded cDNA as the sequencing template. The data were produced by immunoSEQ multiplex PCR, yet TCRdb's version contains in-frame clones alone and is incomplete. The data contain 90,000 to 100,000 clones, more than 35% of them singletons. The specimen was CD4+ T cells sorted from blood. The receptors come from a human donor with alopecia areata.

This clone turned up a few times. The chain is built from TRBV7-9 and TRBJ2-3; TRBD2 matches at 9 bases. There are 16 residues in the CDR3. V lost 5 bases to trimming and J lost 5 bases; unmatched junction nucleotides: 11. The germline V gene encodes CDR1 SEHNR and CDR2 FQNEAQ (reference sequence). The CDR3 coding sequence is TGTGCCAGCAGCCACCCCCTAGCGGGAATGAAAGATACGCAGTATTTT. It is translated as CASSHPLAGMKDTQYF. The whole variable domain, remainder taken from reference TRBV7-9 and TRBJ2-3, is DTGVSQNPRHKITKRGQNVTFRCDPISEHNRLYWYRQTLGQGPEFLTYFQNEAQLEKSRLLSDRFSAERPKGSFSTLEIQRTEQGDSAMYLCASSHPLAGMKDTQYFGPGTRLTVL.

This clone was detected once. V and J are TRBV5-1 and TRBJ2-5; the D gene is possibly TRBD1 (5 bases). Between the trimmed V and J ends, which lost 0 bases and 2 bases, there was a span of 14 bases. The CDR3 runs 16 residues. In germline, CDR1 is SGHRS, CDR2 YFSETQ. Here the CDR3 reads CASSLDPGLLQETQYF. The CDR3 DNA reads TGCGCCAGCAGCTTGGATCCAGGGCTTCTACAAGAGACCCAGTACTTC.

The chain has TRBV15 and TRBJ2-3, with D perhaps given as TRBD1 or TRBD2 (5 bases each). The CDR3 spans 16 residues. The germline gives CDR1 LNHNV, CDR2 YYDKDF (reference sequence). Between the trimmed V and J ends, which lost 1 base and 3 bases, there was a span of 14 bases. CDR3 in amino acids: CATSRGDGVTTDTQYF. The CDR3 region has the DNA TGTGCCACCAGCAGAGGGGACGGGGTGACTACAGATACGCAGTATTTT.

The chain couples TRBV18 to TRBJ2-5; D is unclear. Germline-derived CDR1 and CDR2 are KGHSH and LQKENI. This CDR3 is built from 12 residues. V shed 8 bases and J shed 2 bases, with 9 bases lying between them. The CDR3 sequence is CASANRQETQYF. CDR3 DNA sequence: TGTGCCAGCGCAAACCGTCAAGAGACCCAGTACTTC. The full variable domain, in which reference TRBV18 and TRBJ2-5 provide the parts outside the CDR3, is NAGVMQNPRHLVRRRGQEARLRCSPMKGHSHVYWYRQLPEEGLKFMVYLQKENIIDESGMPKERFSAEFPKEGPSILRIQQVVRGDSAAYFCASANRQETQYFGPGTRLLVL.

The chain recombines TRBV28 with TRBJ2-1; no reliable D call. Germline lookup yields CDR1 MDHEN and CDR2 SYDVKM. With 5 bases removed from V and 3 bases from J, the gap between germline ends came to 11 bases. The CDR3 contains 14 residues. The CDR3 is CASSPPEFYNEQFF. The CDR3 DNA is TGTGCCAGCAGTCCGCCAGAATTCTACAATGAGCAGTTCTTC.

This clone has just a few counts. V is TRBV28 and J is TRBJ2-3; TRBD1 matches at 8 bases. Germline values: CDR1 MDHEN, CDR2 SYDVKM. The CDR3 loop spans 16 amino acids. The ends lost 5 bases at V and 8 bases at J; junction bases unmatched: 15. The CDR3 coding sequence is TGTGCCAGCAGTGCTTCAGGGGGCGACCGGAGAAGTACGCAGTATTTT. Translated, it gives CASSASGGDRRSTQYF.

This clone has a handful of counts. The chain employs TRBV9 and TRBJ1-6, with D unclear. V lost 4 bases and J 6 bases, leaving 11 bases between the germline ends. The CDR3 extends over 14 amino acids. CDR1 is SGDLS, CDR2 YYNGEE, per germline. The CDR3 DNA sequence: TGTGCCAGCAGCCCACGGGGATCTAATTCACCCCTCCACTTT. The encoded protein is CASSPRGSNSPLHF.

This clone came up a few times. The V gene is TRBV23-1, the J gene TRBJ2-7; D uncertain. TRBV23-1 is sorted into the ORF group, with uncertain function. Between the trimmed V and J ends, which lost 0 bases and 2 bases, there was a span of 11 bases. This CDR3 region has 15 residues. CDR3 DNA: TGCGCCAGCAGTCAATCTTTCAGGCTTGCCTACGAGCAGTACTTC. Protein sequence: CASSQSFRLAYEQYF.

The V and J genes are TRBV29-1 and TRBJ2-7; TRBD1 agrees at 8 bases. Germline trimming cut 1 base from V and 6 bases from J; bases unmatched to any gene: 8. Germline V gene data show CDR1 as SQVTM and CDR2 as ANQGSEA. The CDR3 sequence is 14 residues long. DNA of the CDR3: TGCAGCGTTGAAGGTCGGACAGGGATCTCCGAGCAGTACTTC. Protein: CSVEGRTGISEQYF.

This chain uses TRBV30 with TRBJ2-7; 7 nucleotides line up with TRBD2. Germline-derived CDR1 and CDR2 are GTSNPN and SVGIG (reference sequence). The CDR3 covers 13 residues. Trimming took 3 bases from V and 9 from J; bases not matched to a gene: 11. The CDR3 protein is CAWRLAEDLGQYF. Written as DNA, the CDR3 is TGTGCCTGGAGGCTAGCGGAGGACCTGGGGCAGTACTTC.

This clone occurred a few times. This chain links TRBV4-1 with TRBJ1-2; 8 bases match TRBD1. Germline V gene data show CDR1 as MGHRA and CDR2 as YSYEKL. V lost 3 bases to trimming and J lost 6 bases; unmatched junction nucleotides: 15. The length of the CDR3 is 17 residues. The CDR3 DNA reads TGCGCCAGCAGCCAGACCGGGACAGGACTACGGCGTGATGGCTACACCTTC. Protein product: CASSQTGTGLRRDGYTF.

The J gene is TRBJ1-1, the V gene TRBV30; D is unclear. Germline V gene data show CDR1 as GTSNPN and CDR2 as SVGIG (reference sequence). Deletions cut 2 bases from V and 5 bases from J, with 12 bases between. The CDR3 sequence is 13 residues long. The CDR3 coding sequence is TGTGCCTGGAGTCGTGGAGGGAATACTGAAGCTTTCTTT. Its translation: CAWSRGGNTEAFF.

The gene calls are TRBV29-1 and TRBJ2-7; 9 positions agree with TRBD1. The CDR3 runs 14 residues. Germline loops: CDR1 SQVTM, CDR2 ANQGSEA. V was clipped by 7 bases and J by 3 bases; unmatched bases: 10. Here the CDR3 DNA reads TGCAGCGCCCTAAGTCAGGACAGGGGCTACGAGCAGTACTTC. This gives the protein CSALSQDRGYEQYF.

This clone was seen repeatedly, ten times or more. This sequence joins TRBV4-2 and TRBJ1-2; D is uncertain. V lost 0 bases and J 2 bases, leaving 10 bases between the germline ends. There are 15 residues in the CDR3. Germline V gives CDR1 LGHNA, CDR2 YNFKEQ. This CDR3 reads CASSQESGNNYGYTF. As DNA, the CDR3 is TGTGCCAGCAGCCAAGAGTCCGGAAACAACTATGGCTACACCTTC.

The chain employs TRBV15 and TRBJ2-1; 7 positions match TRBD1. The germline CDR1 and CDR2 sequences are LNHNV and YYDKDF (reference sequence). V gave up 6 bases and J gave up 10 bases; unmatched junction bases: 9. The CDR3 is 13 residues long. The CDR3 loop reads CATSPPGQREQFF. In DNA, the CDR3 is TGTGCCACCAGTCCGCCGGGACAGCGAGAGCAGTTCTTC.

CDR3 region: CASSLFGRGPDYNEQFF. The CDR3 coding sequence is TGCGCCAGCAGCTTGTTCGGCAGGGGGCCCGACTACAATGAGCAGTTCTTC. This chain joins TRBV5-1 and TRBJ2-1, with TRBD1 matching over 8 bases. Germline trimming cut 1 base from V and 3 bases from J; bases unmatched to any gene: 9. Per the germline V gene, CDR1 is SGHRS and CDR2 is YFSETQ. The CDR3 totals 17 residues. Based on the CDR3 plus reference TRBV5-1 and TRBJ2-1, the full variable domain is KAGVTQTPRYLIKTRGQQVTLSCSPISGHRSVSWYQQTPGQGLQFLFEYFSETQRNKGNFPGRFSGRQFSNSRSEMNVSTLELGDSALYLCASSLFGRGPDYNEQFFGPGTRLTVL.

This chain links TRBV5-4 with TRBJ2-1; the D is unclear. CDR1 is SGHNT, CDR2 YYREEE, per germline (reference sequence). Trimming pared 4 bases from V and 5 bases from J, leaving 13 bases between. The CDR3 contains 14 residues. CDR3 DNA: TGTGCCAGCAGCCCCAGACCACACCACAATGAGCAGTTCTTC. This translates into CASSPRPHHNEQFF.

CDR3 in amino acids: CASSTLSGGTGELFF. CDR3 bases: TGTGCCAGCAGCACCCTGTCGGGAGGGACCGGGGAGCTGTTTTTT. V usage is TRBV28 and J usage is TRBJ2-2, with TRBD2 matching 8 bases. The germline gives CDR1 MDHEN, CDR2 SYDVKM. Unmatched junction bases numbered 8, after V lost 6 bases and J lost 5 bases. The CDR3 covers 15 residues.

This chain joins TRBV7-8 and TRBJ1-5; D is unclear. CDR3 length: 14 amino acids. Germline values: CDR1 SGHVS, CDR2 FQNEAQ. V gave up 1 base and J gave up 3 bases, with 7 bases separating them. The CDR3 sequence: CASSLGELNQPQHF. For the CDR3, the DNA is TGTGCCAGCAGCTTAGGGGAACTCAATCAGCCCCAGCATTTT.

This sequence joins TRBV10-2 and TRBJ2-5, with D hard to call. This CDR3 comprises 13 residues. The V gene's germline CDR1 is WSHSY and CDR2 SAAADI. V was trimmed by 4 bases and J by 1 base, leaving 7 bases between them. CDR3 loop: CASSGAFQETQYF. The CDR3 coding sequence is TGCGCCAGCAGTGGGGCTTTCCAAGAGACCCAGTACTTC.

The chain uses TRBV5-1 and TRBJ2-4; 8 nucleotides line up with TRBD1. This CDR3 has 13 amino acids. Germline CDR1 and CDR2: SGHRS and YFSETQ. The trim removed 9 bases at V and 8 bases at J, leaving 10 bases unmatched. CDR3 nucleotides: TGCGCCACCTCCAGGACAGGGTACGACATTCAGTACTTC. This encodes CATSRTGYDIQYF.